The sample holds a few counts of the clone carrying this T cell receptor (beta chain). Antigen specificity is unknown. This sample was included in a study of blood T cells in healthy people across ages. A second PCR of roughly 7 to 11 cycles used a sample-barcoded 5' primer and a J-beta primer mix. TCRdb passed the 5' RACE reads through MiXCR, listing each CDR3 protein once. The sample includes 600,000 to 850,000 distinct CDR3 sequences, around a quarter of them seen just once. Findings of the study overall: A strong correlation between TCR beta diversity and naive T cell percentage was seen.

The germline V gene has CDR1 MNHNY and CDR2 SVGAGI (reference sequence). V was clipped by 7 bases and J by 2 bases; unmatched bases: 6. This CDR3 contains 14 residues. The sample also formed part of further work on T cells of mothers and their children. That publication notes: Reads recorded for TCR beta CDR3 numbered over 9.5 million per mother and approximately 3.2 million per child. Persistent microchimeric T cell clones were sought, and none were detected.

The receptor was derived from a boy aged 5-17 years in good health. Specimen: blood. The chain has TRBV6-6 and TRBJ2-3, with 7 nucleotides matching TRBD2. CDR3 loop: CASTLLAATDTQYF. In DNA, the CDR3 is TGTGCCAGCACCCTCCTAGCGGCCACAGATACGCAGTATTTT.